The present entry profiles one T cell receptor beta chain with its context. The data were taken from a study of identifying expanded T cells in peripheral blood. Some clones are missing from TCRdb's copy, which holds only in-frame ones; the method was immunoSEQ multiplex PCR. The table has 75,000 to 95,000 clones, over 85% seen once; the top ten hold 7.3%. The J segment lost 3 bases and the V segment lost 0 bases, leaving 6 bases of the junction unmatched. From germline, CDR1 is MNHEY and CDR2 SVGAGI. The CDR3 has 16 amino acids. The receptor was isolated from a person aged 18 to 75 in good health. The chain carries TRBV6-5 and TRBJ2-7, with 9 bases aligning to TRBD2. The sequenced sample consisted of blood. The CDR3 DNA reads TGTGCCAGCAGTTACTCTAGCGGGGGACCGAACTACGAGCAGTACTTC. This translates into CASSYSSGGPNYEQYF.